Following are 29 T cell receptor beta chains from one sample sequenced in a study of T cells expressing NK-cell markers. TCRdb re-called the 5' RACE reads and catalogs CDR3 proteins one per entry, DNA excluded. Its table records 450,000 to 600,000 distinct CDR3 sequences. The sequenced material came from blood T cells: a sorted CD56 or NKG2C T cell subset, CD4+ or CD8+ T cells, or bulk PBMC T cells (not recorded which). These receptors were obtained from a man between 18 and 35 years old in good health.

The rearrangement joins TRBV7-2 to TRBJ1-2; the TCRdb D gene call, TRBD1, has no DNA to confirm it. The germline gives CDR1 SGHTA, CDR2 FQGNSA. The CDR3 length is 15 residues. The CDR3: CASSQRQGIYYGYTF.

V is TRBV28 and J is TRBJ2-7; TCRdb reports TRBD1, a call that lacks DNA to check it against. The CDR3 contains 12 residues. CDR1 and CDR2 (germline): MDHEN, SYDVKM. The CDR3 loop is CASSLIDSKQYF.

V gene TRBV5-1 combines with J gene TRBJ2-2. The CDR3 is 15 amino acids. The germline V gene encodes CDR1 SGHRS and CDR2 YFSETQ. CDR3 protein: CASSLGYPKAGELFF.

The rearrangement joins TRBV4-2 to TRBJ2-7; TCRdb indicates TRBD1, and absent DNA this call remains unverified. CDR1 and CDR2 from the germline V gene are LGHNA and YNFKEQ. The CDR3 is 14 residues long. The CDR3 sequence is CASSQGQGAGEQYF.

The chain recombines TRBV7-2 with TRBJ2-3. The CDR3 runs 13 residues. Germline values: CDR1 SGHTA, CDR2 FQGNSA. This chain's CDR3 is CASSSPSQDTQYF.

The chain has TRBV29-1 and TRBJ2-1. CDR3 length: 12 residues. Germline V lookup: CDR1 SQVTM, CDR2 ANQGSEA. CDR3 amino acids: CSVEARVGEQFF.

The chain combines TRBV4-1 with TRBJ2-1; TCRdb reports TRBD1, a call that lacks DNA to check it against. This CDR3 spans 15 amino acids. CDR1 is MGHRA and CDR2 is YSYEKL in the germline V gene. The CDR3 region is CASSQDDSINNEQFF.

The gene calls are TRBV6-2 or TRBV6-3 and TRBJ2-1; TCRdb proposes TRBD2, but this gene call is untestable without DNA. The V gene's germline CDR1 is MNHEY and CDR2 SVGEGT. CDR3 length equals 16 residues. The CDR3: CASSKTSGSFYNEQFF.

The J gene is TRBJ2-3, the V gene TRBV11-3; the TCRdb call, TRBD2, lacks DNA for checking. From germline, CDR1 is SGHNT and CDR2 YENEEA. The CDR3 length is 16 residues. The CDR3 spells CASSRRDSGTTDTQYF. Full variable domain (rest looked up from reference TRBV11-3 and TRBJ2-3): EAGVVQSPRYKIIEKKQPVAFWCNPISGHNTLYWYLQNLGQGPELLIRYENEEAVDDSQLPKDRFSAERLKGVDSTLKIQPAELGDSAVYLCASSRRDSGTTDTQYFGPGTRLTVL.

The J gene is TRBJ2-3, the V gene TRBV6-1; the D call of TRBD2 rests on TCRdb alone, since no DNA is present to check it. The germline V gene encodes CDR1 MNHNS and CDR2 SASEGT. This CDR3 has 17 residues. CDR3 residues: CASSEELAGGWIDTQYF.

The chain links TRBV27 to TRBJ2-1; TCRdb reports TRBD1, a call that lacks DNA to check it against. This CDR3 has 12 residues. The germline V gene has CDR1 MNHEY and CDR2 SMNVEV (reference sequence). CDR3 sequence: CASGTGGYEQFF.

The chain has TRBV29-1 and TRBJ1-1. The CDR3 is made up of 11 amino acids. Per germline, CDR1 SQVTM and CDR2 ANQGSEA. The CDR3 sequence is CSVQGSTEAFF.

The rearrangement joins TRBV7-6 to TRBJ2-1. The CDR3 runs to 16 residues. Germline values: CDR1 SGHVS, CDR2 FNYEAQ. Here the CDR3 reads CASSLAIADGYNEQFF.

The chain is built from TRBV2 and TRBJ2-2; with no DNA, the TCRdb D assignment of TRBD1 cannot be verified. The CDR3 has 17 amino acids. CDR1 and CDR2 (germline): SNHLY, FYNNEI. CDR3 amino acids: CASRRQGRGRYTGELFF.

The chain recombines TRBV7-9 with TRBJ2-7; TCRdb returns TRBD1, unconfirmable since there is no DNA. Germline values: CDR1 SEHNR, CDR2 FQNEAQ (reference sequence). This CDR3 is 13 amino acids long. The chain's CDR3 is CASHRDNAYEQYF.

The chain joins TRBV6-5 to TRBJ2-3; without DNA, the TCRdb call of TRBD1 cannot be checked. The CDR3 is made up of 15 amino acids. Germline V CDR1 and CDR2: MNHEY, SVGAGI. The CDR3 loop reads CASGGGGLFTDTQYF.

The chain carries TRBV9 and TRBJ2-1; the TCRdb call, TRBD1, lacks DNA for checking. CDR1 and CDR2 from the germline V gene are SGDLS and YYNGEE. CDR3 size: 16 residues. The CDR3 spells CASSAPSGSSYNEQFF.

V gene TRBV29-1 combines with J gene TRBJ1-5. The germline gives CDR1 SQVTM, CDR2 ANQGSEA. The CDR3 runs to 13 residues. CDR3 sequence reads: CSVVTGRDQPQHF.

The chain's CDR3 is CASSVSVRGTYNEQFF. The chain links TRBV6-1 to TRBJ2-1; TCRdb outputs TRBD1, but without DNA this stays unchecked. Germline lookup yields CDR1 MNHNS and CDR2 SASEGT. The CDR3 totals 16 residues.

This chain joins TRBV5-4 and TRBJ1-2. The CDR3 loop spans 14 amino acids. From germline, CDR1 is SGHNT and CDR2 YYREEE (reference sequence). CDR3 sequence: CASSPYRSDYGYTF.

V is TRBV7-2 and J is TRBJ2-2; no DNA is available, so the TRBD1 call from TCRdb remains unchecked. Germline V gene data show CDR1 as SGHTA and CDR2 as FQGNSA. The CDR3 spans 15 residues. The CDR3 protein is CASSSSDPATGELFF.

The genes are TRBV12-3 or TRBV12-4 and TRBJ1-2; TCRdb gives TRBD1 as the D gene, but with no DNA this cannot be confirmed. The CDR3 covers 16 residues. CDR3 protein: CASSLGARQGSYGYTF.

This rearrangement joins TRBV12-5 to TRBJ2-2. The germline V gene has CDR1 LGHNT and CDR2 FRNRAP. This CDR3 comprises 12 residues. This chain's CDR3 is CASGFHRGELFF. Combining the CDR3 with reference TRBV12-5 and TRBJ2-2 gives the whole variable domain DARVTQTPRHKVTEMGQEVTMRCQPILGHNTVFWYRQTMMQGLELLAYFRNRAPLDDSGMPKDRFSAEMPDATLATLKIQPSEPRDSAVYFCASGFHRGELFFGEGSRLTVL.

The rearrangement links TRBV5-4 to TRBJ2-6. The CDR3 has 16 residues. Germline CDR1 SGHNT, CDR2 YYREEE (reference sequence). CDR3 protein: CASSFGILSGANVLTF.

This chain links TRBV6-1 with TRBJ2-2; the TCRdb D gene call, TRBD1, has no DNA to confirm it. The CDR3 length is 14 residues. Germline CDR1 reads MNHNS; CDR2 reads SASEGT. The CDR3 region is CASSDGTPAGELFF.

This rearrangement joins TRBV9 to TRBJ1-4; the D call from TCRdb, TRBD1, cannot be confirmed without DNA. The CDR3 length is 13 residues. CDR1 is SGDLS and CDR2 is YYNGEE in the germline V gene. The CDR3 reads CASSGTGNEKLFF.

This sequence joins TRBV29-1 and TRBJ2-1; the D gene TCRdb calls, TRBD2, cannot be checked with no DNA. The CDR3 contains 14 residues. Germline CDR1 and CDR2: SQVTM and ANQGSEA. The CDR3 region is CSVELRGRYNEQFF.

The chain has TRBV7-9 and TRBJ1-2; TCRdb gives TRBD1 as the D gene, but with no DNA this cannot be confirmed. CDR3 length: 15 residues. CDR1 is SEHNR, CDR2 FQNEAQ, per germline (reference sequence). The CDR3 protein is CASSQDRGILGGYTF.

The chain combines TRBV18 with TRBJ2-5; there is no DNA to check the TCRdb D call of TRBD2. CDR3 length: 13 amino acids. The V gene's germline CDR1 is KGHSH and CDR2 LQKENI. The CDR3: CASSPRDTGTQYF.